This TCR beta chain comes out of a study of cytomegalovirus exposure and HLA in healthy donors. Notes on this clone: What it binds is not known.

Study-level findings and limits: Rarity characterized most TCR sequences, yet some public TCRs appeared in many donors.

In the PCR, 60 Vbeta and 13 Jbeta primers were used. Assay: immunoSEQ multiplex PCR; the TCRdb copy retains only in-frame clones and omits some. The sample has about 150,000 clones, approximately 86% seen once. The trim removed 8 bases at V and 5 bases at J, leaving 8 bases unmatched. This CDR3 comprises 14 residues. Germline V gene data show CDR1 as SGHTA and CDR2 as FQGNSA. Specimen: PBMCs. The source of this sequence is a woman aged 18-35 years in good health and CMV-seronegative. This chain links TRBV7-2 with TRBJ2-3; 9 nucleotides agree with TRBD2. The CDR3 sequence is CASVRGGGEDTQYF. In nucleotides, the CDR3 is TGTGCCAGCGTAAGGGGCGGGGGGGAAGATACGCAGTATTTT.